A selection of T cell receptor beta chains follows, all from one sample in a study of cytomegalovirus exposure and HLA in healthy donors. The repertoire was sequenced with immunoSEQ multiplex PCR; TCRdb's copy has only in-frame clones and lacks some. Among about 91,000 clones, more than 75% were seen once, and the ten largest hold around a tenth. The sample consisted of PBMCs. The origin of the receptors is a man aged 30 to 39 in good health and CMV-seropositive. The conserved cysteine and the conserved F or W are not part of the CDR3 here.

v_call cdr3_aa
TRBV6-5 ASSLPGQGVGTQY
TRBV7-2 ASSLDPNRYSGANVLT
TRBV6-5 ASRQQGPYT
TRBV7-9 ASSLGTGNEKLF
TRBV5-4 ASSPVGRTSGAGELF
TRBV6-5 ASSHPGGGNQPQH
TRBV10-3 AITPGGGETQY
TRBV19 ASSGDFDGYT
TRBV27 ASSFWTGVGNTEAF
TRBV7-9 ASSPDLQGAEAF
TRBV5-4 ASSLWQVNTGELF
TRBV7-9 ASSEGLAGGKQF
TRBV5-4 ASSLAGGTGYGYT
TRBV28 ASSPILGQGLTYT
TRBV28 ASSFPGTGAF
TRBV5-6 ASSLGDRGNEQY
TRBV7-9 ASSLALAGSYNEQF
TRBV19 ASSIEGQYSNQPQH
TRBV7-9 ASSLALVSGANVLT
TRBV11-2 ASSLDRRISYEQY
TRBV27 ASSPARGYSNQPQH
TRBV28 ASRRTSGDSYEQY
TRBV4-2 ASSARLAGGQETQY
TRBV1 TSSYITRGLAGGQGDTQY
TRBV28 ASSSAGGKGNTEAF
TRBV4-1 ASSHGDEQY
TRBV4-1 ASSQDRGLPGEKLF
TRBV5-1 ASSLALDLLVGGFSASSGNTIY
TRBV7-3 ASSPGTGHEAF
TRBV11-3 ASSLLRGTEAF
TRBV4-1 ANLKDGREKLF
TRBV4-1 ASSQDPYSGVYNEQF
TRBV6-5 ASSATASGANVLT
TRBV6-5 ASSYSISVNTEAF
TRBV28 ASSSRPGQGFTDTQY
TRBV11-2 ASSGGQFTHEQY
TRBV6-5 ASSFRARGSEQY
TRBV4-1 ASSQVRETQY
TRBV15 ATSRDWRVAGEDEQY
TRBV25-1 ASSEYMRVSQGASPLH
TRBV19 ASSPSGQHGTEAF
TRBV28 ASSLEGQESSPQH
TRBV7-9 ASSLGQGQLYGYT
TRBV6-5 ASSPGTGVTGELF
TRBV18 ASSPGTGGTEAF
TRBV5-1 ASSLVELYNEQF
TRBV9 ASSVAPRTASGANVLT
TRBV25-1 ASAGISYEQY
TRBV14 ASSQDLTINRQETQY
TRBV29-1 SVGNRGSNEKLF
TRBV5-1 ASSLARTGGVDEQY
TRBV28 ASSSSGRVTGELF
TRBV10-3 AINRGGAGELF
TRBV11-3 ASSPDRGIREQY
TRBV7-6 ASSLAAISNTIY
TRBV7-9 ASSFGTPVQYEQF
TRBV10-2 ASSESSGRGSGELF
TRBV6-4 ASSVTSGLAGGEQF
TRBV23-1 ASSQSRDTGELF
TRBV28 ASSFRGLNTEAF